This is a list of T cell receptor beta chains from one sample in a study of T-cell memory formation after mild COVID-19. TCRdb ran MiXCR on the 5' RACE reads and lists one entry per CDR3 protein. The sample records about 170,000 distinct CDR3 sequences, about an eighth being singletons. The source material was PBMCs or a T cell subset sorted from them (not recorded which). These receptors were collected from a man younger than 35 who had mild COVID-19 (a few samples of this study predate the infection). Cell type and time point are not known. Each CDR3 is given with its conserved first and last residue. D genes are given only for firm matches.

D gene: TRBD1; J gene: TRBJ1-4; V gene: TRBV4-1; CDR3 protein: CASSHGTVLNEKLFF
D gene: TRBD1; J gene: TRBJ2-7; V gene: TRBV5-1; CDR3 protein: CASSLLGQGSYEQYF
D gene: .; J gene: TRBJ1-2; V gene: TRBV6-5; CDR3 protein: CASRRSTDNYGYTF
D gene: .; J gene: TRBJ1-2; V gene: TRBV29-1; CDR3 protein: CSVPLGGGGGYTF
D gene: .; J gene: TRBJ2-7; V gene: TRBV6-6; CDR3 protein: CASSSGRGRSIEQYF
D gene: TRBD1; J gene: TRBJ1-4; V gene: TRBV27; CDR3 protein: CASSLTRQGEKLFF
D gene: TRBD1; J gene: TRBJ1-1; V gene: TRBV5-8; CDR3 protein: CASSSPGQTRVNTEAFF
D gene: .; J gene: TRBJ2-1; V gene: TRBV7-3; CDR3 protein: CASSLSPGLNEQFF
D gene: TRBD1; J gene: TRBJ2-5; V gene: TRBV24-1; CDR3 protein: CATSDPGQDGETQYF
D gene: TRBD1; J gene: TRBJ2-2; V gene: TRBV3-1; CDR3 protein: CASSQRDRMNTGELFF
D gene: .; J gene: TRBJ2-1; V gene: TRBV5-1; CDR3 protein: CASSLGGPEQFF
D gene: TRBD1; J gene: TRBJ2-7; V gene: TRBV12-3/TRBV12-4; CDR3 protein: CASSLWDSYEQYF
D gene: TRBD2; J gene: TRBJ2-5; V gene: TRBV6-6; CDR3 protein: CASSEPGTRETQYF
D gene: .; J gene: TRBJ2-3; V gene: TRBV30; CDR3 protein: CAWSVGADTQYF
D gene: TRBD1; J gene: TRBJ2-2; V gene: TRBV10-3; CDR3 protein: CAISRDRDTGELFF
D gene: .; J gene: TRBJ2-7; V gene: TRBV7-2; CDR3 protein: CASSLLGRGPYEQYF
D gene: TRBD1; J gene: TRBJ2-2; V gene: TRBV5-4; CDR3 protein: CASRVGQGNTGELFF
D gene: TRBD1; J gene: TRBJ2-2; V gene: TRBV24-1; CDR3 protein: CATSDPGTGFTGELFF
D gene: .; J gene: TRBJ2-3; V gene: TRBV4-3; CDR3 protein: CASSRSQLRRGDTQYF
D gene: TRBD1; J gene: TRBJ1-1; V gene: TRBV7-9; CDR3 protein: CASSTTGANTEAFF
D gene: TRBD1; J gene: TRBJ2-3; V gene: TRBV5-1; CDR3 protein: CASSKDRGDDTQYF
D gene: .; J gene: TRBJ1-5; V gene: TRBV18; CDR3 protein: CASSPIRGRSNQPQHF
D gene: .; J gene: TRBJ1-2; V gene: TRBV28; CDR3 protein: CASHINRAGYTF
D gene: .; J gene: TRBJ1-2; V gene: TRBV20-1; CDR3 protein: CSASGVTGPLFAGGYTF
D gene: .; J gene: TRBJ2-2; V gene: TRBV3-1; CDR3 protein: CASSHLWAGTTGELFF
D gene: .; J gene: TRBJ2-3; V gene: TRBV6-4; CDR3 protein: CASSGQINSDTQYF
D gene: TRBD2; J gene: TRBJ2-5; V gene: TRBV20-1; CDR3 protein: CSARSGGATQETQYF
D gene: .; J gene: TRBJ2-5; V gene: TRBV18; CDR3 protein: CASSPGLRRETQYF
D gene: .; J gene: TRBJ1-1; V gene: TRBV5-1; CDR3 protein: CASSLSTERGTEAFF
D gene: TRBD1; J gene: TRBJ2-5; V gene: TRBV7-9; CDR3 protein: CASSPTGGYQETQYF
D gene: TRBD2; J gene: TRBJ2-2; V gene: TRBV7-2; CDR3 protein: CASSFFAGGNTGELFF
D gene: .; J gene: TRBJ2-5; V gene: TRBV29-1; CDR3 protein: CSGRLLGETQYF
D gene: .; J gene: TRBJ2-2; V gene: TRBV19; CDR3 protein: CASSIASTNTGELFF
D gene: .; J gene: TRBJ1-1; V gene: TRBV28; CDR3 protein: CASSLGGRWGTEAFF
D gene: .; J gene: TRBJ2-3; V gene: TRBV24-1; CDR3 protein: CATSSVDTQYF
D gene: .; J gene: TRBJ2-5; V gene: TRBV5-1; CDR3 protein: CASSFGMGASGTQYF
D gene: .; J gene: TRBJ1-2; V gene: TRBV9; CDR3 protein: CASRDTALYGYTF
D gene: TRBD2; J gene: TRBJ2-3; V gene: TRBV6-5; CDR3 protein: CASSYGGGADTQYF
D gene: TRBD1; J gene: TRBJ2-1; V gene: TRBV7-2; CDR3 protein: CASSSTGAHNEQFF
D gene: TRBD1; J gene: TRBJ2-1; V gene: TRBV12-3/TRBV12-4; CDR3 protein: CASSLKVLGQGGNEQFF
D gene: .; J gene: TRBJ2-7; V gene: TRBV6-2/TRBV6-3; CDR3 protein: CASSYPAKVSQYF
D gene: .; J gene: TRBJ2-1; V gene: TRBV3-1; CDR3 protein: CASSQVGGDYNEQFF
D gene: .; J gene: TRBJ2-3; V gene: TRBV28; CDR3 protein: CASRPAFPNTQYF
D gene: TRBD1; J gene: TRBJ2-3; V gene: TRBV28; CDR3 protein: CASSLGPGQGMDTQYF
D gene: .; J gene: TRBJ2-3; V gene: TRBV7-9; CDR3 protein: CASSPGGGRTDTQYF
D gene: .; J gene: TRBJ2-1; V gene: TRBV5-1; CDR3 protein: CASSLDSGGEQFF
D gene: .; J gene: TRBJ1-1; V gene: TRBV7-2; CDR3 protein: CASSLAPGTRVLAFF
D gene: .; J gene: TRBJ2-5; V gene: TRBV20-1; CDR3 protein: CSARQWETQYF
D gene: .; J gene: TRBJ1-5; V gene: TRBV4-1; CDR3 protein: CASSQDLTIPGSGSNQPQHF
D gene: .; J gene: TRBJ2-3; V gene: TRBV5-6; CDR3 protein: CASSLVPNGGNTQYF
D gene: TRBD1; J gene: TRBJ1-3; V gene: TRBV3-1; CDR3 protein: CASSQGFTGGGNTIYF
D gene: .; J gene: TRBJ1-2; V gene: TRBV7-9; CDR3 protein: CASSLEINYGYTF
D gene: .; J gene: TRBJ2-1; V gene: TRBV2; CDR3 protein: CASSPGGLNEQFF